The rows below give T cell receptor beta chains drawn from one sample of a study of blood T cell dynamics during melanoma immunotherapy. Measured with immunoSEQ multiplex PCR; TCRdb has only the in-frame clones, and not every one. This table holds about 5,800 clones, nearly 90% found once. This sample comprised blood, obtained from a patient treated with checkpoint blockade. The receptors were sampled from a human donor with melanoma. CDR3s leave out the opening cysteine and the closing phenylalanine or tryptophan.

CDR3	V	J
ASSLVGTSGRNSHEQY	TRBV13	TRBJ2-7
ASSAQNRGDEKLF	TRBV25-1	TRBJ1-4
ASSSTGHNQPQH	TRBV6-5	TRBJ1-5
ASSYQRVGNSYEQY	TRBV7-6	TRBJ2-7
ASSEVGSSYNSPLH	TRBV2	TRBJ1-6
ASSLPGQGRDEQF	TRBV5-4	TRBJ2-1
ASSLQVSLLDEQF	TRBV7-2	TRBJ2-1
ASSHLAGGLYEQY	TRBV5-6	TRBJ2-7
ASSLSRNTEAF	TRBV27	TRBJ1-1
SVGAGFPGELF	TRBV29-1	TRBJ2-2
ASSLVTGGRNTEAF	TRBV5-1	TRBJ1-1
ASSTGTAGNTIY	TRBV6-6	TRBJ1-3
ASSYPRVTAKNIQY	TRBV6-7	TRBJ2-4
ASSVVGTYTDTQY	TRBV9	TRBJ2-3
ASSTWTSGSYNEQF	TRBV28	TRBJ2-1
ASSFVMTGATGEQY	TRBV7-8	TRBJ2-7
ASSLATGSNGYT	TRBV5-5	TRBJ1-2
ASSFWRDSYEQY	TRBV7-8	TRBJ2-7
ASSQIAGGGYTEAF	TRBV4-3	TRBJ1-1
ASSLGSGMNTEAF	TRBV28	TRBJ1-1
ASSLSVLYGQY	TRBV5-1	TRBJ2-7
ASSPANPTKNYEQY	TRBV11-2	TRBJ2-7
ASSLTDGNTEAF	TRBV5-1	TRBJ1-1
ASSISLAGGTYEQY	TRBV19	TRBJ2-7
ASSEAVTGLVLF	TRBV6-1	TRBJ1-4
ASSRTSGGSYEQY	TRBV28	TRBJ2-7
ASSLEGGDSPLH	TRBV7-9	TRBJ1-6
ASSLGLAGVDTQY	TRBV7-2	TRBJ2-3
ASSLMTTWSGGNTIY	TRBV13	TRBJ1-3
ASSPPPIFPYEQY	TRBV7-8	TRBJ2-7
ASGPQGGDEQY	TRBV2	TRBJ2-7
SGGAGGREQY	TRBV29-1	TRBJ2-7
ASSSGFSGNTIY	TRBV11-3	TRBJ1-3
ASSSRDRLTYEQY	TRBV5-1	TRBJ2-7
ASSFWGGQTQY	TRBV5-1	TRBJ2-5
ASSFVGTGGELF	TRBV7-3	TRBJ2-2
ASSSLAAENTEAF	TRBV5-5	TRBJ1-1
ASSQRPGLGAKNIQY	TRBV4-3	TRBJ2-4
SVEARGPGEKLF	TRBV29-1	TRBJ1-4
SVAVGINEQY	TRBV29-1	TRBJ2-7
ASSPPGSTYNEQF	TRBV18	TRBJ2-1
ASSWDKALH	TRBV7-2	TRBJ1-6
ASSLRGKANYGYT	TRBV6-5	TRBJ1-2
AWSASTSNTIY	TRBV30	TRBJ1-3
AISETTGGSYEQY	TRBV10-3	TRBJ2-7
ASSVITSGQETQY	TRBV28	TRBJ2-5
ATSTDRGSNQPQH	TRBV15	TRBJ1-5
ASTIGLAGFETQY	TRBV7-9	TRBJ2-5
ASKYWENTEAF	TRBV6-5	TRBJ1-1
ATSRNAGQPHEQY	TRBV15	TRBJ2-7
ASSPPSRETQY	TRBV7-9	TRBJ2-5